These 18 T cell receptor beta chains were sequenced from one sample in a study of blood T cell repertoires in COVID-19. Data came from immunoSEQ multiplex PCR; TCRdb stores just in-frame clones and leaves some out. The sample holds 300,000 to 450,000 clones, less than 90% seen once. Material: PBMCs or T cells enriched from blood (not recorded which). These receptor sequences come from a woman aged 30 to 39 who had recovered from COVID-19.

This clone has only one observation. The chain is built from TRBV19 and TRBJ1-1, with 11 bases lining up with TRBD1. The CDR3 has 15 residues. V trimming: 2 bases; J trimming: 4 bases; junction bases outside the gene matches: 3. Germline V lookup: CDR1 LNHDA, CDR2 SQIVND (reference sequence). Here the CDR3 reads CASSIIGQGATEAFF. CDR3 in DNA: TGTGCCAGTAGTATAATTGGACAGGGGGCCACTGAAGCTTTCTTT.

The chain has TRBV5-6 and TRBJ1-1, with 7 positions matching TRBD1. CDR1 SGHDT and CDR2 YYEEEE come from the germline V gene. With V trimmed by 4 bases and J by 2 bases, 5 bases remained unmatched. The CDR3 runs to 14 residues. CDR3 nucleotides: TGTGCCAGCAGCCTCAGGGGGTTTAACACTGAAGCTTTCTTT. This codes for CASSLRGFNTEAFF.

This clone turned up a few times. CDR3 sequence: CASSFWDRDNQPQHF. The DNA for the CDR3 is TGTGCCAGCAGTTTTTGGGACAGGGATAATCAGCCCCAGCATTTT. The chain joins TRBV28 to TRBJ1-5, with 9 positions matching TRBD1. This CDR3 region has 15 residues. Germline CDR1 MDHEN, CDR2 SYDVKM. The V gene end was trimmed by 3 bases and the J gene end by 4 bases; junction bases not matched to a gene: 4.

The DNA for the CDR3 is TGCAGCGTTCACGGGAACACTGAAGCTTTCTTT. Amino acid sequence: CSVHGNTEAFF. This chain connects TRBV29-1 to TRBJ1-1; D not resolved. The CDR3 spans 11 residues. The germline gives CDR1 SQVTM, CDR2 ANQGSEA. With 5 bases removed from V and 1 base from J, the gap between germline ends came to 5 bases. Full variable domain (outside the CDR3, taken from reference TRBV29-1 and TRBJ1-1): SAVISQKPSRDICQRGTSLTIQCQVDSQVTMMFWYRQQPGQSLTLIATANQGSEATYESGFVIDKFPISRPNLTFSTLTVSNMSPEDSSIYLCSVHGNTEAFFGQGTRLTVV.

This sequence joins TRBV19 and TRBJ2-2; D may be TRBD1 (5 bases). The germline gives CDR1 LNHDA, CDR2 SQIVND (reference sequence). V lost 0 bases to trimming and J lost 1 base, with 6 bases between them. The CDR3 is 15 amino acids. DNA of the CDR3: TGTGCCAGTAGTATAGATACAGGGAACACCGGGGAGCTGTTTTTT. Amino acids: CASSIDTGNTGELFF.

CDR3 region: CATGGAGEETQYF. Written as DNA, the CDR3 is TGTGCCACCGGCGGGGCGGGGGAAGAGACCCAGTACTTC. The chain links TRBV2 to TRBJ2-5; the match to TRBD2 covers 7 bases. V lost 10 bases to trimming and J lost 3 bases; unmatched junction nucleotides: 8. Per the germline V gene, CDR1 is SNHLY and CDR2 is FYNNEI. This CDR3 comprises 13 residues.

The J gene is TRBJ1-3, the V gene TRBV28; D may be TRBD1 (5 bases). The CDR3 is 17 amino acids. V gave up 2 bases and J gave up 4 bases, with 18 bases separating them. Germline CDR1 reads MDHEN; CDR2 reads SYDVKM. In DNA form, the CDR3 reads TGTGCCAGCAGTTTAAGTTTAGGGGTTAGAATCGGAAACACCATATATTTT. Encoded protein: CASSLSLGVRIGNTIYF.

This sequence joins TRBV5-1 and TRBJ1-1, with D perhaps TRBD1 (6 bases). Germline V gene data show CDR1 as SGHRS and CDR2 as YFSETQ. Trimming took off 5 bases at V and 2 bases at J, with 19 bases between the two ends. The CDR3 is made up of 16 amino acids. CDR3 nucleotides: TGCGCCAGCAGGTATGGAGGCAGGGGTAAAAACACTGAAGCTTTCTTT. Encoded protein: CASRYGGRGKNTEAFF.

The rearrangement uses TRBV15 and TRBJ2-1; possible D gene TRBD1, 5 bases. The CDR3 loop spans 15 amino acids. CDR1 and CDR2 (germline): LNHNV, YYDKDF (reference sequence). The V gene lost 5 bases and the J gene lost 3 bases, with 14 bases spanning the gap. The CDR3 reads CATSDIRQFYNEQFF. The CDR3 DNA is TGTGCCACCAGCGATATACGACAGTTCTACAATGAGCAGTTCTTC.

The chain joins TRBV20-1 to TRBJ2-4; 13 bases are a match to TRBD2. CDR1 DFQATT and CDR2 SNEGSKA come from the germline V gene (reference sequence). V was pared by 3 bases and J by 1 base, with 15 bases of the junction left unmatched. There are 20 residues in the CDR3. In nucleotides, the CDR3 is TGCAGTGCTAGTCCGGTCACGACTAGCGGGGGGATCGGGGCCAAAAACATTCAGTACTTC. Its protein is CSASPVTTSGGIGAKNIQYF.

This chain connects TRBV5-4 to TRBJ2-7, with D unresolved. The CDR3 runs 12 residues. Trimming left V 4 bases short and J 0 bases short, with 5 bases between. Germline V gene data show CDR1 as SGHNT and CDR2 as YYREEE (reference sequence). CDR3 DNA sequence: TGTGCCAGCAGCATAGACTCCTACGAGCAGTACTTC. Translated: CASSIDSYEQYF.

This chain uses TRBV6-5 with TRBJ1-5; D ambiguous. Looked up from germline, CDR1 is MNHEY and CDR2 is SVGAGI. The CDR3 runs 13 residues. Trimming took 7 bases from V and 5 from J, leaving 12 bases between them. For the CDR3, the DNA is TGTGCCAGCACTGTTCTGGGAGATCAGCCCCAGCATTTT. This gives the protein CASTVLGDQPQHF.

The table lists this clone with a count of one. The rearrangement links TRBV5-4 to TRBJ2-7, with 9 bases that match TRBD1. The V and J ends lost 4 bases and 5 bases, in that order; junction bases with no gene match: 7. This CDR3 is 14 amino acids long. From germline, CDR1 is SGHNT and CDR2 YYREEE (reference sequence). The CDR3 DNA reads as TGTGCCAGCAGCAGACCGGGACAGGGCGACGAGCAGTACTTC. Its protein product is CASSRPGQGDEQYF.

V is TRBV1 and J is TRBJ2-2; the DNA was not compared with TRBD1, the D call given in the table. TRBV1 is deemed a pseudogene. This CDR3 region has 15 residues. CDR3 in amino acids: CTSSPTGADTGELFF. The CDR3 bases are TGCACCAGCAGCCCGACAGGGGCCGACACCGGGGAGCTGTTTTTT.

The V and J genes are TRBV7-2 and TRBJ1-5; the D is unclear. The CDR3 is 16 residues long. V gave up 1 base and J gave up 4 bases, with 14 bases separating them. CDR1 and CDR2 from the germline V gene are SGHTA and FQGNSA. CDR3 in DNA: TGTGCCAGCAGCTTAGTGGGAGGCAGAGCTAATCAGCCCCAGCATTTT. The encoded protein is CASSLVGGRANQPQHF.

Note on this clone: The junction departs from germline at one end; a sequencing error may be responsible. The CDR3 reads CASTQTGSPWDTQYF. The CDR3 region has the DNA TGTGCCAGCACCCAAACCGGGAGCCCCTGGGATACGCAGTATTTT. The J gene is TRBJ2-3, the V gene TRBV4-2; D possibly corresponds to TRBD2 (6 bases). Germline V gives CDR1 LGHNA, CDR2 YNFKEQ. The CDR3 totals 15 residues.

This chain connects TRBV4-2 to TRBJ2-2; D is undetermined. This CDR3 spans 14 amino acids. Trimming stripped 0 bases from V and 7 bases from J, with 9 bases between. Germline V gene data show CDR1 as LGHNA and CDR2 as YNFKEQ. This CDR3 reads CASSQDPSGGELFF. CDR3 nucleotides: TGTGCCAGCAGCCAAGATCCATCGGGCGGGGAGCTGTTTTTT.

V gene TRBV5-1 combines with J gene TRBJ1-4; the match to TRBD1 covers 9 bases. V was clipped by 0 bases and J by 8 bases; unmatched bases: 11. In germline, CDR1 is SGHRS, CDR2 YFSETQ. The CDR3 consists of 17 residues. CDR3 DNA: TGCGCCAGCAGCTTGGACAGGACAGGGGTTGGGAACGAAAAACTGTTTTTT. Translation gives CASSLDRTGVGNEKLFF.